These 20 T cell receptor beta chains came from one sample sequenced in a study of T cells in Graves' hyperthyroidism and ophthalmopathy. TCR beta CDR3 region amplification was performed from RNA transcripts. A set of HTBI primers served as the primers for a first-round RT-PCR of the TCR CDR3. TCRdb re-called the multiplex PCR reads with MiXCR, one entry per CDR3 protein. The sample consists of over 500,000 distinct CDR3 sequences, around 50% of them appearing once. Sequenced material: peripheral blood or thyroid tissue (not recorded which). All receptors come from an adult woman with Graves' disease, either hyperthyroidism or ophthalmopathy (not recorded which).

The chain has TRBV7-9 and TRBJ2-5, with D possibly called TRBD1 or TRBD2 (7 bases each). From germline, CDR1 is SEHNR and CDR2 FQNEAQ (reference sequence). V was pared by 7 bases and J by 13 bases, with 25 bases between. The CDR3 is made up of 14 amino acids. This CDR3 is CASIARGTNEKLYF. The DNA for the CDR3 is TGTGCCAGCATAGCCAGGGGGACTAATGAAAAACTGTACTTC.

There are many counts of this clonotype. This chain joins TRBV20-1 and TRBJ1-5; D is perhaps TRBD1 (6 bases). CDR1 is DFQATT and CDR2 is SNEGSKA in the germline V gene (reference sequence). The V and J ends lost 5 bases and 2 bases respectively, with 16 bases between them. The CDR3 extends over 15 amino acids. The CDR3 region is CSASDRTGGNQPQHF. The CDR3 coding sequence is TGCAGTGCTTCCGACAGGACCGGAGGCAATCAGCCCCAGCATTTT.

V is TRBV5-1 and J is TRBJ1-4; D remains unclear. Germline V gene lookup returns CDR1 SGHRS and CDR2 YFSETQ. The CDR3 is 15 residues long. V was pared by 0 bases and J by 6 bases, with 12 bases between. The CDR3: CASSLGSGGDEKLFF. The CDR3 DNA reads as TGCGCCAGCAGCTTGGGGTCGGGCGGGGATGAAAAACTGTTTTTT.

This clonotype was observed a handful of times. The CDR3 nucleotides read TGTGCCAGCGTAGGGCGGGGCCAAGAGACCCAGTACTTC. Translation gives CASVGRGQETQYF. J is TRBJ2-5 and V is TRBV7-8; weak D call: TRBD2 (6 bases). CDR3 length equals 13 residues. Between the trimmed V and J ends, which lost 8 bases and 1 base, there was a span of 11 bases. Per the germline V gene, CDR1 is SGHVS and CDR2 is FQNEAQ.

The CDR3 coding sequence is TGCAGTGCTGACCGGGCTGGGGAGGGGGACTATGGCTACACCTTC. Translation: CSADRAGEGDYGYTF. This chain connects TRBV20-1 to TRBJ1-2; maybe TRBD1 (6 bases). Germline V gene data show CDR1 as DFQATT and CDR2 as SNEGSKA (reference sequence). V lost 5 bases and J lost 3, with 19 bases in between. The CDR3 loop spans 15 amino acids.

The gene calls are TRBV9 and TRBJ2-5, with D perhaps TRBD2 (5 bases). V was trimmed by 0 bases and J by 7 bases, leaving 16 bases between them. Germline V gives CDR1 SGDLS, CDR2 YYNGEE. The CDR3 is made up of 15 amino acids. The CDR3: CASSVAYGGRGTQYF. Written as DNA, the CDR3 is TGTGCCAGCAGCGTAGCTTACGGAGGCCGTGGGACCCAGTACTTC. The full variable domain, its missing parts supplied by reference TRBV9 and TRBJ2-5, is DSGVTQTPKHLITATGQRVTLRCSPRSGDLSVYWYQQSLDQGLQFLIQYYNGEERAKGNILERFSAQQFPDLHSELNLSSLELGDSALYFCASSVAYGGRGTQYFGPGTRLLVL.

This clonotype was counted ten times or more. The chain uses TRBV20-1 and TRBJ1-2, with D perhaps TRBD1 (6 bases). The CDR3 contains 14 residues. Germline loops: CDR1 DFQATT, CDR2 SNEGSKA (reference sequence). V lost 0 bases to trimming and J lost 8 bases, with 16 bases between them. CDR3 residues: CSARDAGVLRGYTF. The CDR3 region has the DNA TGCAGTGCTAGAGATGCAGGGGTCCTCCGCGGCTACACCTTC.

The DNA of the CDR3 is TGTGCCACCAGCGTCCAGGGGGCCGGGCAGCCCCAGCATTTT. Translation gives CATSVQGAGQPQHF. The gene calls are TRBV10-3 and TRBJ1-5; 8 positions agree with TRBD1. The CDR3 spans 14 residues. Germline lookup yields CDR1 ENHRY and CDR2 SYGVKD. V shed 10 bases and J 7 bases; nucleotides not matched to a gene: 12.

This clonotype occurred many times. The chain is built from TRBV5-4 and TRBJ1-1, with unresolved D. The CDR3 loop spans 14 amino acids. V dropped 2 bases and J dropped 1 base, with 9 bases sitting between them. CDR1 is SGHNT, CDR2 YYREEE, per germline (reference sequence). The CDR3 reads CASSFPNPNTEAFF. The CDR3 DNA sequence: TGTGCCAGCAGCTTCCCCAACCCGAACACTGAAGCTTTCTTT.

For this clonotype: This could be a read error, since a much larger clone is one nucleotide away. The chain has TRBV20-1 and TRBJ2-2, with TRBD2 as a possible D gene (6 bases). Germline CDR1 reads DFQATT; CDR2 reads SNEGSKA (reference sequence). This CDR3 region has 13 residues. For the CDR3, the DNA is TGCAGTGTGGCACAGGTGAACACCGGGGGGCTGTTTTTT. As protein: CSVAQVNTGGLFF.

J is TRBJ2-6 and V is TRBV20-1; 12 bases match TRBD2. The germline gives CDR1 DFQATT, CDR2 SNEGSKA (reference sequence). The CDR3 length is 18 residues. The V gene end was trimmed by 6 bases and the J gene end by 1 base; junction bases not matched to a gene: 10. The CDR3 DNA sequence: TGCAGTGCCACCTTACCTCTAGCGGGAGGGTCTGGGGCCAACGTCCTGACTTTC. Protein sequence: CSATLPLAGGSGANVLTF.

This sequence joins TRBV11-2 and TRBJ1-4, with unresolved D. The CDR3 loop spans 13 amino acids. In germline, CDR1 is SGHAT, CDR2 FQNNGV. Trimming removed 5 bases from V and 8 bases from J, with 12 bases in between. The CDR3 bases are TGTGCCAGCAGCACCAGATCAGGAGAAAAACTGTTTTTT. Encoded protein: CASSTRSGEKLFF.

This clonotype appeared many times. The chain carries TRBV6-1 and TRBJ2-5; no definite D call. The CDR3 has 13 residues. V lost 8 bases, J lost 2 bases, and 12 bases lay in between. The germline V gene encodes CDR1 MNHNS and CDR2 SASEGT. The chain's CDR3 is CASETVGQETQYF. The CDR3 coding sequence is TGTGCCAGCGAAACGGTGGGACAAGAGACCCAGTACTTC.

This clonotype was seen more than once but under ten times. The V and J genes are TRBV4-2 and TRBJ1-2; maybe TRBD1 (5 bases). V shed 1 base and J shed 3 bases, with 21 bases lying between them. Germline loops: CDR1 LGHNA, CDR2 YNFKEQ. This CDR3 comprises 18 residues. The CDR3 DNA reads TGTGCCAGCAGCCAAGTCTCCCCGGGGCAGGAGGAGGACTATGGCTACACCTTC. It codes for CASSQVSPGQEEDYGYTF.

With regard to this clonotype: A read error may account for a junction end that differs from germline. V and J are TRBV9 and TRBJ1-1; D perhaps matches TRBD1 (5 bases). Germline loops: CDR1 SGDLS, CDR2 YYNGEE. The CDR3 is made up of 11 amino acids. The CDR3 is CASGVSEGPFF. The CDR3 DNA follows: TGTGCCAGCGGCGTATCCGAGGGACCTTTCTTT.

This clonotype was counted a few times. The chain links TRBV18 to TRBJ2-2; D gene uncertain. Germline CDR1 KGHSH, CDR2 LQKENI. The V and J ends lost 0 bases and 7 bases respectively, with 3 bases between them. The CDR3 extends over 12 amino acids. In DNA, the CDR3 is TGTGCCAGCTCACCACCGGACGGGGAGCTGTTTTTT. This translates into CASSPPDGELFF.

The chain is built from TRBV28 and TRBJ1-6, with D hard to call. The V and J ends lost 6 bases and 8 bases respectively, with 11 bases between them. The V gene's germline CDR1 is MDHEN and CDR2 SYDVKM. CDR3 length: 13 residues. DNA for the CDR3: TGTGCCAGCAGACCTGACGCTCATTCACCCCTCCACTTT. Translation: CASRPDAHSPLHF.

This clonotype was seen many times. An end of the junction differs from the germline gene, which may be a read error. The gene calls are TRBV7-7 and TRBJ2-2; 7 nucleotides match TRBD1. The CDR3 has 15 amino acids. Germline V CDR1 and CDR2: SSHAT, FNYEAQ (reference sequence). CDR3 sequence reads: CASSPGTVTTGELFF. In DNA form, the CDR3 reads TGTGCTAGCAGCCCGGGGACAGTGACCACCGGGGAGCTGTTTTTT.

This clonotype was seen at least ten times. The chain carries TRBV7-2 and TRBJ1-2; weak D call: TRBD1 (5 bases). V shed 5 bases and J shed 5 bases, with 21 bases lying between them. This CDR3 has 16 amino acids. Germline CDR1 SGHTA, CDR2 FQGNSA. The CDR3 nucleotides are TGTGCCAGCAGCCCGAACGGGGCTCCGACGGCATATGGCTACACCTTC. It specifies CASSPNGAPTAYGYTF.

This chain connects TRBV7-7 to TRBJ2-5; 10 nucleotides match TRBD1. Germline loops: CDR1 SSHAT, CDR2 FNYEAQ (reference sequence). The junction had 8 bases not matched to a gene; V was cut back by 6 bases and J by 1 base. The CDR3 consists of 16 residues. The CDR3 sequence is CASSDRDRGLQETQYF. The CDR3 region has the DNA TGTGCCAGCAGTGACCGGGACAGGGGACTCCAAGAGACCCAGTACTTC. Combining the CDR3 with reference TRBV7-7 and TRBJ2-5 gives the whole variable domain GAGVSQSPRYKVTKRGQDVTLRCDPISSHATLYWYQQALGQGPEFLTYFNYEAQPDKSGLPSDRFSAERPEGSISTLTIQRTEQRDSAMYRCASSDRDRGLQETQYFGPGTRLLVL.